Shown below are 18 T cell receptor beta chains from a single sample sequenced in a study of blood T cell repertoires in COVID-19. Libraries were prepared by immunoSEQ multiplex PCR; TCRdb keeps only in-frame clonotypes and omits some of them. This table has some 200,000 clones, 81% appearing once. Specimen: PBMCs or T cells enriched from blood (not recorded which). The receptors shown here come from a woman between 50 and 59 years old with acute COVID-19.

The gene calls are TRBV5-1 and TRBJ2-7; 7 bases match TRBD2. The CDR3 loop spans 15 amino acids. CDR1 and CDR2 from the germline V gene are SGHRS and YFSETQ. The V and J ends lost 0 bases and 1 base, in that order; junction bases with no gene match: 4. The CDR3 sequence is CASSLGSGGSYEQYF. CDR3 DNA: TGCGCCAGCAGCTTGGGGTCGGGAGGATCCTACGAGCAGTACTTC.

The V call is TRBV7-9, the J call TRBJ2-3; 10 positions agree with TRBD2. In germline, CDR1 is SEHNR, CDR2 FQNEAQ (reference sequence). With V trimmed by 1 base and J by 6 bases, 13 bases remained unmatched. The CDR3 is made up of 18 amino acids. This CDR3 is CASSLDNLAGEGPDTQYF. Written as DNA, the CDR3 is TGTGCCAGCAGCTTAGATAATCTAGCGGGAGAAGGTCCCGATACGCAGTATTTT.

The rearrangement joins TRBV21-1 to TRBJ2-3; TRBD2, the table's D call, was not compared with the DNA. TRBV21-1 is flagged as a pseudogene. The CDR3 is made up of 18 amino acids. CDR3 nucleotide sequence: TGTGCCAGCAGCAAGTCCGGCCCAGAGGATTTCGTCGGGTATACGCAGTATTTT. Its protein is CASSKSGPEDFVGYTQYF.

This clone was detected a few times. The chain carries TRBV10-3 and TRBJ2-7; 8 bases fit TRBD2. Losses at the gene ends were 5 bases for V and 6 bases for J; bases not matched to a gene: 9. The CDR3 contains 14 residues. CDR1 ENHRY and CDR2 SYGVKD come from the germline V gene. CDR3 nucleotides: TGTGCCATCAGTCCGGGGGGACTAGTTCGCGAGCAGTACTTC. Translation gives CAISPGGLVREQYF.

This clone was picked up a small number of times. J is TRBJ2-3 and V is TRBV18, with TRBD1 identical over 8 bases. The germline CDR1 and CDR2 sequences are KGHSH and LQKENI. The CDR3 is made up of 16 amino acids. Trimming took 2 bases from V and 3 from J; bases not matched to a gene: 7. CDR3 sequence: CASSPVMQGATDTQYF. For the CDR3, the DNA is TGTGCCAGCTCACCAGTCATGCAGGGGGCGACAGATACGCAGTATTTT.

V gene TRBV6-5 combines with J gene TRBJ2-7, with TRBD1 matching 9 bases. Germline V gene lookup returns CDR1 MNHEY and CDR2 SVGAGI. J was trimmed by 6 bases and V by 9 bases; bases with no gene match: 9. This CDR3 is 13 amino acids long. DNA of the CDR3: TGTGCCAGTCACCGGGACAGGGCTGGCGAGCAGTACTTC. This sequence encodes CASHRDRAGEQYF.

V usage is TRBV28 and J usage is TRBJ1-5; no definite D call. This CDR3 has 15 residues. Per the germline V gene, CDR1 is MDHEN and CDR2 is SYDVKM. V lost 2 bases to trimming and J lost 3 bases, with 11 bases between them. The CDR3 sequence: CASSLIPGSNQPQHF. The CDR3 region has the DNA TGTGCCAGCAGTTTAATCCCCGGGTCCAATCAGCCCCAGCATTTT.

This chain connects TRBV28 to TRBJ1-5; the D is unclear. Germline CDR1 and CDR2: MDHEN and SYDVKM. V gave up 3 bases and J gave up 4 bases, with 10 bases separating them. This CDR3 has 14 amino acids. CDR3 bases: TGTGCCAGCAGTTTCAGGCTGAGTAATCAGCCCCAGCATTTT. It encodes CASSFRLSNQPQHF.

The chain uses TRBV10-3 and TRBJ2-7; 15 bases are shared with TRBD2. Germline V gives CDR1 ENHRY, CDR2 SYGVKD. Trimming removed 2 bases from V and 4 bases from J; junction bases left unmatched: 3. There are 16 residues in the CDR3. The DNA for the CDR3 is TGTGCCATCAGTGAGCCCGGACTAGCGGGGGGGTACGAGCAGTACTTC. This sequence encodes CAISEPGLAGGYEQYF.

V is TRBV29-1 and J is TRBJ2-4; D is unclear. The CDR3 totals 15 residues. V was trimmed by 3 bases and J by 0 bases, leaving 12 bases between them. CDR1 and CDR2 from the germline V gene are SQVTM and ANQGSEA. CDR3: CSVEFRTRAKNIQYF. CDR3 bases: TGCAGCGTTGAGTTCAGAACCCGAGCCAAAAACATTCAGTACTTC.

This chain connects TRBV18 to TRBJ1-4; D is uncertain. The V gene lost 3 bases and the J gene lost 7 bases, with 12 bases spanning the gap. Germline loops: CDR1 KGHSH, CDR2 LQKENI. CDR3 size: 14 residues. CDR3: CASSPGWEGEKLFF. The CDR3 DNA follows: TGTGCCAGCTCACCCGGCTGGGAGGGTGAAAAACTGTTTTTT.

This clone has just a few counts. Other DNA variants within this sample encode the same CDR3. The CDR3 reads CASSWGQGNEQFF. CDR3 nucleotides: TGTGCCAGCAGTTGGGGACAGGGCAACGAGCAGTTCTTC. This chain links TRBV27 with TRBJ2-1; 9 bases align to TRBD1. Germline assignment: CDR1 MNHEY and CDR2 SMNVEV (reference sequence). J lost 10 bases, V lost 4 bases, and 5 bases had no gene match. This CDR3 is built from 13 residues.

Of note for this clone: Other DNA sequences in the same sample also yield this CDR3. The chain has TRBV7-2 and TRBJ2-7; 10 nucleotides agree with TRBD2. The CDR3 consists of 16 residues. The ends lost 3 bases at V and 1 base at J; junction bases unmatched: 6. Germline assignment: CDR1 SGHTA and CDR2 FQGNSA. The CDR3 DNA is TGTGCCAGCAGCTTGGGATTAGCGGGAGGTTCCTACGAGCAGTACTTC. Translated: CASSLGLAGGSYEQYF.

The table lists this clone with a count of one. The chain is built from TRBV7-8 and TRBJ2-5; 7 bases agree with TRBD2. The CDR3 covers 15 residues. V shed 6 bases and J 2 bases; nucleotides not matched to a gene: 9. The germline V gene has CDR1 SGHVS and CDR2 FQNEAQ. In DNA, the CDR3 is TGTGCCAGCAGTTACCCGGGACTAAGGCAAGAGACCCAGTACTTC. Translated, it gives CASSYPGLRQETQYF. Drawing the rest from reference TRBV7-8 and TRBJ2-5, the complete variable domain is GAGVSQSPRYKVAKRGQDVALRCDPISGHVSLFWYQQALGQGPEFLTYFQNEAQLDKSGLPSDRFFAERPEGSVSTLKIQRTQQEDSAVYLCASSYPGLRQETQYFGPGTRLLVL.

This chain uses TRBV5-1 with TRBJ1-4, with D possibly TRBD1 on 5 matching bases. This CDR3 has 14 residues. V was trimmed by 7 bases and J by 5 bases, leaving 15 bases between them. Germline CDR1 SGHRS, CDR2 YFSETQ. DNA of the CDR3: TGCGCCAGCTCCGGGGGGGTATTGAATGAAAAACTGTTTTTT. It is translated as CASSGGVLNEKLFF.

In this sample, this clone turned up once. V gene TRBV28 combines with J gene TRBJ1-5; 7 bases agree with TRBD1. Losses at the gene ends were 4 bases for V and 2 bases for J; bases not matched to a gene: 11. Germline loops: CDR1 MDHEN, CDR2 SYDVKM. This CDR3 is built from 17 residues. CDR3 in amino acids: CASSSPGTGARNQPQHF. The CDR3 nucleotides are TGTGCCAGCAGTTCCCCGGGAACAGGGGCCCGCAATCAGCCCCAGCATTTT.

This chain links TRBV6-5 with TRBJ1-2; D is possibly TRBD1 (6 bases). Germline V lookup: CDR1 MNHEY, CDR2 SVGAGI. V lost 4 bases and J lost 2, with 14 bases in between. The CDR3 extends over 15 amino acids. CDR3 protein: CASSSLGQSNYGYTF. The CDR3 nucleotides read TGTGCCAGCAGTTCCCTAGGACAGAGCAACTATGGCTACACCTTC.

The V and J genes are TRBV2 and TRBJ1-3, with D unresolved. V shed 4 bases and J shed 4 bases, with 5 bases lying between them. In germline, CDR1 is SNHLY, CDR2 FYNNEI. The CDR3 covers 12 residues. The CDR3 DNA reads as TGTGCCAGCAGTGCCCAGGGAAACACCATATATTTT. Translated: CASSAQGNTIYF.